The rows below give T cell receptor beta chains drawn from one sample of a study of T cell responses to AZD1222 COVID-19 vaccine. Clones were sequenced by immunoSEQ multiplex PCR, and TCRdb holds only the in-frame ones, with some missing. The sample contains 90,000 to 150,000 clones, approximately 90% of which appear only once. The material sequenced was peripheral blood, taken 28 days after the second AZD1222 dose. The receptor source for this set is an adult who received the AZD1222 COVID-19 vaccine. Both conserved end residues are part of each CDR3. Fields, in order: CDR3 DNA, CDR3 protein, J gene, clone size, D gene, V gene. D genes are given only for firm matches. Clone size is shown for a subset of rows, as once, few, many or a class of expanded clone.

CDR3 DNA: TGTGCCAGCAGCTCCGAAAGAAGAGGGGGGTATGGCTACACCTTC
CDR3 protein: CASSSERRGGYGYTF
J gene: TRBJ1-2
clone size: -
D gene: -
V gene: TRBV6-6

CDR3 DNA: TGTGCCAGCAGTTCCCTACTTCTATGGCACGAGCAGTACTTC
CDR3 protein: CASSSLLLWHEQYF
J gene: TRBJ2-7
clone size: -
D gene: -
V gene: TRBV6-5

CDR3 DNA: TGTGCCAGCAGTTTCCAGGGGAGTCAGCCCCAGCATTTT
CDR3 protein: CASSFQGSQPQHF
J gene: TRBJ1-5
clone size: -
D gene: -
V gene: TRBV6-6

CDR3 DNA: TGTGCCAGCAGCGTATTCCCCGCAGGGTTGGACACTGAAGCTTTCTTT
CDR3 protein: CASSVFPAGLDTEAFF
J gene: TRBJ1-1
clone size: -
D gene: -
V gene: TRBV9

CDR3 DNA: TGTGCCAGTAGTCTGACCCAGGGACCCACAGATACGCAGTATTTT
CDR3 protein: CASSLTQGPTDTQYF
J gene: TRBJ2-3
clone size: few
D gene: -
V gene: TRBV19

CDR3 DNA: TGTGCCAGCAGCAAGGAGCGGGGGGGCCTTGATACGCAGTATTTT
CDR3 protein: CASSKERGGLDTQYF
J gene: TRBJ2-3
clone size: -
D gene: TRBD2
V gene: TRBV4-2

CDR3 DNA: TGTGCCAGCAGCCCCCCCGCAGGGTTAGAGACCCAGTACTTC
CDR3 protein: CASSPPAGLETQYF
J gene: TRBJ2-5
clone size: -
D gene: -
V gene: TRBV7-6

CDR3 DNA: TGTGCCAGCACCGGAGAAGGGGGGAATGGCTACACCTTC
CDR3 protein: CASTGEGGNGYTF
J gene: TRBJ1-2
clone size: -
D gene: -
V gene: TRBV12-3/TRBV12-4

CDR3 DNA: TGTGCCAGCAGTCCGCTGGGGTCGAACTCCTACGAGCAGTACTTC
CDR3 protein: CASSPLGSNSYEQYF
J gene: TRBJ2-7
clone size: -
D gene: -
V gene: TRBV6-5

CDR3 DNA: TGTGCCAGCAGCGCCGACGGAGTCACAGATACGCAGTATTTT
CDR3 protein: CASSADGVTDTQYF
J gene: TRBJ2-3
clone size: -
D gene: -
V gene: TRBV7-9

CDR3 DNA: TGTGCCAGCAGTTACAAAGGCTCTGGAAACACCATATATTTT
CDR3 protein: CASSYKGSGNTIYF
J gene: TRBJ1-3
clone size: -
D gene: -
V gene: TRBV6-2/TRBV6-3

CDR3 DNA: TGCAGCGTTGACGACAGGCCCGGGTCCTACAATGAGCAGTTCTTC
CDR3 protein: CSVDDRPGSYNEQFF
J gene: TRBJ2-1
clone size: -
D gene: -
V gene: TRBV29-1

CDR3 DNA: TGTGCCAGCGGGGGAACAGGGGGCACTGAAGCTTTCTTT
CDR3 protein: CASGGTGGTEAFF
J gene: TRBJ1-1
clone size: -
D gene: TRBD1
V gene: TRBV11-2

CDR3 DNA: TGTGCCAGCAGCTCTGCGGGGGGCGCTACCTACAATGAGCAGTTCTTC
CDR3 protein: CASSSAGGATYNEQFF
J gene: TRBJ2-1
clone size: -
D gene: TRBD2
V gene: TRBV7-2

CDR3 DNA: TGTGCCAGCAGCTTAGGTTCTACTAGCAATCAGCCCCAGCATTTT
CDR3 protein: CASSLGSTSNQPQHF
J gene: TRBJ1-5
clone size: -
D gene: -
V gene: TRBV7-2

CDR3 DNA: TGTGCCAGCAGTCTCGGACTGGGGAGCGAGCAGTACTTC
CDR3 protein: CASSLGLGSEQYF
J gene: TRBJ2-7
clone size: -
D gene: -
V gene: TRBV9

CDR3 DNA: TGTGCCAGCAGCTCCGGACAGGGGCTAAACAATGAGCAGTTCTTC
CDR3 protein: CASSSGQGLNNEQFF
J gene: TRBJ2-1
clone size: -
D gene: TRBD1
V gene: TRBV5-4

CDR3 DNA: TGTGCCAGCAGCAATTCTGGAAACACCATATATTTT
CDR3 protein: CASSNSGNTIYF
J gene: TRBJ1-3
clone size: few
D gene: -
V gene: TRBV7-2

CDR3 DNA: TGTGCCAGCAGTTTGGGTCAGCTTTACGAGCAGTACTTC
CDR3 protein: CASSLGQLYEQYF
J gene: TRBJ2-7
clone size: -
D gene: -
V gene: TRBV12-3/TRBV12-4

CDR3 DNA: TGTGCCAGCTCACCGTACAGGGATACCTACGAGCAGTACTTC
CDR3 protein: CASSPYRDTYEQYF
J gene: TRBJ2-7
clone size: once
D gene: -
V gene: TRBV18

CDR3 DNA: TGCGCCAGCAGTCAATCTGGAAAACGGCCAAACTATGGCTACACCTTC
CDR3 protein: CASSQSGKRPNYGYTF
J gene: TRBJ1-2
clone size: few
D gene: -
V gene: TRBV23-1

CDR3 DNA: TGTGCCAGCAGTCCCACGGACAGAAACACCATATATTTT
CDR3 protein: CASSPTDRNTIYF
J gene: TRBJ1-3
clone size: few
D gene: -
V gene: TRBV27